This T cell receptor beta chain was sequenced in a study of T-cell reconstitution after alpha-beta-depleted transplantation in children (TCRdb year 2016). General notes on the study: Using TCR repertoire profiling, the study quantitatively followed how T-cell immune reconstitution unfolded in children after TCRalphabeta/CD19-depleted allogeneic hematopoietic cell transplantation.

Libraries were made using PCR. The sample was run on an Illumina HiSeq 2500. Molecular barcoding was employed in the preparation of TCR libraries, with unique molecular identifiers being used to normalize TCRbeta repertoire quantification. TCRdb reprocessed the public reads (quality trimming at Q25 with fastp, clone calling with MiXCR) and kept in-frame beta chains. Duplicate CDR3 protein sequences are folded into a single record with the most common DNA and genes. The sample records approximately 170,000 distinct CDR3 sequences, approximately 12% of which are singletons. Clones ranked in the top ten supply 13% of the sample. Taken from the germline V gene (reference sequence), the CDR1 and CDR2 loops are LNHNV and YYDKDF. Relative to germline, V is 0 bases shorter and J is 7 bases shorter, with 7 bases between their ends. Inclusive of the bounding cysteine and phenylalanine, the CDR3 is 12 residues long. The retained sequence is limited to the CDR3, 36 bases, with the frame set at the first base.

The paper's findings and limits, for the study overall: In some patients, the high TCRbeta diversity seen at day 60 was put down to recipient T cells and intrathymic progenitors that had survived conditioning. The frequencies of hyperexpanded clones fell over the following months, and after one year, T-cell counts and TCRbeta diversity were mostly attributed to newly produced T cells. The apparently early recovery of alphabetaT-cell counts about two months after transplant reportedly depended on only several hundred rapidly expanded clones that came from non-depleted graft cells.

The sample's treatment or condition label is to be understood as: allogeneic hematopoietic cell transplantation with graft depleted of TCRalphabeta T cells and CD19 B cells. TCRalphabeta/CD19-depleted allogeneic hematopoietic cell grafts were given to the transplant recipients, all of whom were children. This clonotype was seen at least ten times. The target of this receptor is not known. Base qualities are missing; no much larger clone stands one base away. The clonotype comes from a boy aged 2-9 years with acute myeloid leukemia, due to receive a stem cell transplant. This chain is built from TRBV15 and TRBJ2-7; no D gene is confidently identified. This specimen was PBMCs, taken before TCRalphabeta/CD19-depleted stem cell transplant. The CDR3 reads CATSRDRREQYF. The sequenced DNA is TGTGCCACCAGCAGAGATCGAAGGGAGCAGTACTTC.